This T cell receptor (beta chain) was recorded in a study of cytomegalovirus exposure and HLA in healthy donors. Study context: HLA-typed donors were the source of about 85 million unique TCRs held in an early data release.

The PCR was carried out with 60 Vbeta primers and 13 Jbeta primers. Only in-frame clones appear in the TCRdb table, and some are missing; sequencing was by immunoSEQ multiplex PCR. The table records under 90,000 clones, approximately 71% of them present only once. In the case of this clone: Its antigen is not identified.

The germline V and J ends were trimmed by 5 bases and 10 bases, with 15 bases remaining between them. Germline lookup yields CDR1 SGHAT and CDR2 FQNNGV. The CDR3 length is 14 residues. Whole-study results and caveats: Researchers reported in a later analysis that common viral pathogens appeared linked to several top clusters. Rates of TCR association differed by HLA locus in a later analysis, with DRB1 highest and HLA-C lowest. In a later analysis, a missense DCLRE1C variant was linked to TCR beta V- and J-gene trimming.

The origin of this receptor is a woman between 40 and 50 years old in good health and CMV-seronegative. Sequencing used PBMCs. The V gene is TRBV11-2, the J gene TRBJ1-6; possibly TRBD1 for D (6 bases). Here the CDR3 DNA reads TGTGCCAGCAGCCCCAACCGACAGGTCTCACCCCTCCACTTT. This encodes CASSPNRQVSPLHF.